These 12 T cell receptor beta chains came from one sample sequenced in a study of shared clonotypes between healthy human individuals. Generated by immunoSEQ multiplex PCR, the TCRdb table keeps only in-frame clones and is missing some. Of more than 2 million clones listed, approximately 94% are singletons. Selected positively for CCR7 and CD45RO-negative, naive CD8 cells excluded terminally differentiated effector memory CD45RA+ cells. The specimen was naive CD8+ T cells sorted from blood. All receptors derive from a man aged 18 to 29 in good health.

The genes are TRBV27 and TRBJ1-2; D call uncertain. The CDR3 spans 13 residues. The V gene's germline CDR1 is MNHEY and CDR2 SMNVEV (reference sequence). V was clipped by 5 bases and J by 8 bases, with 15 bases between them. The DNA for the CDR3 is TGTGCCAGCAGTGTCGCCCTTGATCGAGGCTACACCTTC. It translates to CASSVALDRGYTF.

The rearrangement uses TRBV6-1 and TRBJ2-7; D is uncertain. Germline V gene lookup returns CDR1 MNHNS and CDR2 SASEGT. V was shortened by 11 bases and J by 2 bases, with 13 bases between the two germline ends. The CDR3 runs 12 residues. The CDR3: CAVGPRTYEQYF. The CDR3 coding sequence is TGTGCCGTAGGTCCAAGGACCTACGAGCAGTACTTC.

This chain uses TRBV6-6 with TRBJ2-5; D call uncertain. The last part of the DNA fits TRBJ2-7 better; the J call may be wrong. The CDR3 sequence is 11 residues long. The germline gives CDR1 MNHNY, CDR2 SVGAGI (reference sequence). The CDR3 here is CASRSPYEQYF. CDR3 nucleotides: TGTGCCAGCCGCAGCCCCTACGAGCAGTACTTC.

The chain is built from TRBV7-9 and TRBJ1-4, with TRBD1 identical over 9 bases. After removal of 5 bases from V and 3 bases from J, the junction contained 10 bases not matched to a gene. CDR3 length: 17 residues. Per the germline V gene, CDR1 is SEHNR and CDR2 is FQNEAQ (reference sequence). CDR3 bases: TGTGCCAGCAGCACCTACACAGGGGGCGACGCTAATGAAAAACTGTTTTTT. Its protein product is CASSTYTGGDANEKLFF. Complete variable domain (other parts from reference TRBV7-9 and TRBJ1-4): DTGVSQNPRHKITKRGQNVTFRCDPISEHNRLYWYRQTLGQGPEFLTYFQNEAQLEKSRLLSDRFSAERPKGSFSTLEIQRTEQGDSAMYLCASSTYTGGDANEKLFFGSGTQLSVL.

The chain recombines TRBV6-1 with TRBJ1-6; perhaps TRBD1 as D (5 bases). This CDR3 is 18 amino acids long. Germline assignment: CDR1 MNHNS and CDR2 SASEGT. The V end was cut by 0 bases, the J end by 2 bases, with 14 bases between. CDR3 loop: CASSEARGGLPYNSPLHF. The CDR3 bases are TGTGCCAGCAGTGAAGCGAGGGGCGGCCTCCCCTATAATTCACCCCTCCACTTT.

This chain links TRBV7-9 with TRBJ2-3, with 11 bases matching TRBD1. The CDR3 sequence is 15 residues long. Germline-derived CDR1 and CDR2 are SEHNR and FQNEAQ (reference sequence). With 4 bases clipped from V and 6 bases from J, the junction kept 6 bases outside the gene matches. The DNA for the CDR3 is TGTGCCAGCAGCTCCTGGGACAGGGGGTCTGATACGCAGTATTTT. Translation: CASSSWDRGSDTQYF. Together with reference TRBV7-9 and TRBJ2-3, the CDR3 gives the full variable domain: DTGVSQNPRHKITKRGQNVTFRCDPISEHNRLYWYRQTLGQGPEFLTYFQNEAQLEKSRLLSDRFSAERPKGSFSTLEIQRTEQGDSAMYLCASSSWDRGSDTQYFGPGTRLTVL.

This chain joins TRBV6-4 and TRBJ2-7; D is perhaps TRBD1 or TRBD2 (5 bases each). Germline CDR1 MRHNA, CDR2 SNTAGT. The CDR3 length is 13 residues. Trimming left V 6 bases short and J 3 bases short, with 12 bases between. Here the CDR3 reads CASSLGAGYEQYF. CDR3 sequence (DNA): TGTGCCAGCAGCCTCGGGGCAGGCTACGAGCAGTACTTC.

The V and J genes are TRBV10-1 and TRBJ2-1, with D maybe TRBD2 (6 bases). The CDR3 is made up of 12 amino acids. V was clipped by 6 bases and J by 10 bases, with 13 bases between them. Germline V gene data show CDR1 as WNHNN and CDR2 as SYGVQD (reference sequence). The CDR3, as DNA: TGCGCCAGCAGCGGGGACTCCGGGGAGCAGTTCTTC. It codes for CASSGDSGEQFF.

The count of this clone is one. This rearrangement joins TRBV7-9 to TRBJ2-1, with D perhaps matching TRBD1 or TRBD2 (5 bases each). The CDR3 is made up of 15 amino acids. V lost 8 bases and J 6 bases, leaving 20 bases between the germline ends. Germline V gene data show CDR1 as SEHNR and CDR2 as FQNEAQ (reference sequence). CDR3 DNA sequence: TGTGCCAGCTACGCCCCCGGGGCTTTAGTCAATGAGCAGTTCTTC. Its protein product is CASYAPGALVNEQFF.

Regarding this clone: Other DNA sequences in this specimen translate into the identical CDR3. The CDR3 here is CASSLSIQETQYF. The CDR3 coding sequence is TGTGCCAGCAGCTTGAGCATTCAAGAGACCCAGTACTTC. The chain combines TRBV5-6 with TRBJ2-5; D uncertain. This CDR3 region has 13 residues. The V end lost 1 base, the J end lost 2 bases, and 6 bases lay between the germline ends. The germline V gene encodes CDR1 SGHDT and CDR2 YYEEEE.

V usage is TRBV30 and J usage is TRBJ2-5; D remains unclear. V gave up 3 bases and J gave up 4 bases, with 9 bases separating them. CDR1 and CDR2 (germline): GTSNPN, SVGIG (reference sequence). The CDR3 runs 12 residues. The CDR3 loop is CAWSLVRETQYF. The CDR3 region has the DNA TGTGCCTGGAGCCTCGTAAGAGAGACCCAGTACTTC.

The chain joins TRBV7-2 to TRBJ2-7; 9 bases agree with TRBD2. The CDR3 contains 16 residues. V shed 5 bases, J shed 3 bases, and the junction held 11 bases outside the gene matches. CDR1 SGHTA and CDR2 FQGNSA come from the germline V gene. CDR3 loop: CASSLPGLAGIYEQYF. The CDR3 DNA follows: TGTGCCAGCAGCCTCCCAGGGCTAGCGGGAATCTACGAGCAGTACTTC.